The 30 T cell receptor beta chains in this list originate from one sample, sequenced in a study of T cells in Graves' hyperthyroidism and ophthalmopathy. There were TCR beta CDR3 regions amplified from RNA transcripts. The primer set for the first-round RT-PCR of the TCR CDR3 was HTBI. From the multiplex PCR reads, TCRdb called clonotypes with MiXCR, one entry per CDR3 protein. The repertoire holds some 700,000 distinct CDR3 sequences, with 17% as singletons. The specimen sequenced was blood. Receptors originate from a man aged 50-60 years with Graves' hyperthyroidism.

The V call is TRBV9, the J call TRBJ2-2; D perhaps matches TRBD1 (6 bases). V was clipped by 3 bases and J by 6 bases, with 12 bases between them. The CDR3 is 14 amino acids. CDR1 and CDR2 (germline): SGDLS, YYNGEE. The CDR3 sequence is CASSADRLPGELFF. Written as DNA, the CDR3 is TGTGCCAGCAGCGCCGACAGGCTGCCCGGGGAGCTGTTTTTT.

V gene TRBV12-3 or TRBV12-4 combines with J gene TRBJ2-4; D tentatively fits TRBD1 or TRBD2 (5 bases each). This CDR3 is built from 17 residues. Trimming removed 6 bases at V and 2 bases at J, with 20 bases between. The CDR3 region is CASSLREGPTSKNIQYF. In nucleotides, the CDR3 is TGTGCCAGCAGCCTCCGCGAGGGGCCTACCTCCAAAAACATTCAGTACTTC.

In this sample, this clonotype turned up many times. The genes are TRBV27 and TRBJ2-1; TRBD2 matches at 7 bases. The junction had 8 bases not matched to a gene; V was cut back by 6 bases and J by 6 bases. There are 14 residues in the CDR3. Germline V CDR1 and CDR2: MNHEY, SMNVEV (reference sequence). The CDR3 here is CASSTGTKGNEQFF. The CDR3 nucleotides read TGTGCCAGCAGCACCGGGACTAAAGGCAATGAGCAGTTCTTC.

There are many counts of this clonotype. In DNA, the CDR3 is TGTGCCTGGAGTTTAGGCAGCTCTACGTATGGCTACACCTTC. It is translated as CAWSLGSSTYGYTF. The rearrangement links TRBV30 to TRBJ1-2; D call uncertain. Germline V gives CDR1 GTSNPN, CDR2 SVGIG (reference sequence). This CDR3 comprises 14 residues. Trimming removed 2 bases from V and 5 bases from J, with 15 bases in between.

V usage is TRBV6-1 and J usage is TRBJ2-2, with D possibly matching TRBD2 (6 bases). Between the trimmed V and J ends, which lost 5 bases and 1 base, there was a span of 11 bases. The CDR3 is 15 amino acids. Germline lookup yields CDR1 MNHNS and CDR2 SASEGT. In nucleotides, the CDR3 is TGTGCCAGCAGTCGGGAAGCGGGGAACACCGGGGAGCTGTTTTTT. Translating gives CASSREAGNTGELFF.

V and J are TRBV27 and TRBJ2-2; D is ambiguous. Looked up from germline, CDR1 is MNHEY and CDR2 is SMNVEV (reference sequence). Trimming left V 7 bases short and J 4 bases short, with 22 bases between. The CDR3 is 17 amino acids. The CDR3 coding sequence is TGTGCCAGCACCCAAAGGGTGACAAAGCACTTCACCGGGGAGCTGTTTTTT. This codes for CASTQRVTKHFTGELFF.

This clonotype was observed at least ten times. V usage is TRBV28 and J usage is TRBJ1-2; D not resolved. This CDR3 contains 12 residues. The V gene's germline CDR1 is MDHEN and CDR2 SYDVKM. V lost 3 bases and J 4 bases, leaving 6 bases between the germline ends. As DNA, the CDR3 is TGTGCCAGCAGTTTGGCCAGCTATGGCTACACCTTC. Translation: CASSLASYGYTF.

This clonotype was counted only a few times. V is TRBV6-1 and J is TRBJ2-2; 10 bases match TRBD2. Germline trimming cut 10 bases from V and 8 bases from J; bases unmatched to any gene: 10. Germline lookup yields CDR1 MNHNS and CDR2 SASEGT. The CDR3 loop spans 14 amino acids. CDR3 sequence (DNA): TGTGCCACGACCCCGCTAGCGGGAGCGGGGGAGCTGTTTTTT. Protein product: CATTPLAGAGELFF.

The rearrangement joins TRBV3-1 to TRBJ2-3; perhaps TRBD2 as D (5 bases). Per germline, CDR1 LGHDT and CDR2 YNNKEL (reference sequence). Trimming shortened V by 8 bases and J by 3 bases, and 18 bases separated the two germline ends. This CDR3 comprises 15 residues. CDR3 amino acids: CASRLARGGTDTQYF. For the CDR3, the DNA is TGTGCCAGCCGGCTGGCCCGCGGAGGAACAGATACGCAGTATTTT.

This clonotype has ten or more counts. The chain carries TRBV3-1 and TRBJ2-7; maybe TRBD1 (6 bases). Trimming pared 3 bases from V and 2 bases from J, leaving 20 bases between. The germline V gene encodes CDR1 LGHDT and CDR2 YNNKEL (reference sequence). This CDR3 has 17 residues. The CDR3, as DNA: TGTGCCAGCAGCCATCCCCAGGGCAGGGGTGGTACCTACGAGCAGTACTTC. Its translation is CASSHPQGRGGTYEQYF.

This clonotype has a count of ten or more. The CDR3 DNA sequence: TGTGCCAGCAGGGGACAGCTGGAAGAGACCCAGTACTTC. This codes for CASRGQLEETQYF. The chain uses TRBV6-1 and TRBJ2-5, with 7 bases that match TRBD1. The CDR3 is 13 residues long. Germline V gives CDR1 MNHNS, CDR2 SASEGT. Trimming cost V 6 bases and J 3 bases; bases outside gene matches: 4.

CDR3 DNA: TGCGCCAGCAGCCAAGAATCAGGGGAATTTGGCTACACCTTC. Protein: CASSQESGEFGYTF. V gene TRBV4-3 combines with J gene TRBJ1-2; tentatively, D is TRBD1 (6 bases). Germline-derived CDR1 and CDR2 are LGHNA and YSLEER. The CDR3 consists of 14 residues. V shed 0 bases and J shed 7 bases, with 12 bases lying between them.

This clonotype was seen more than once but under ten times. The rearrangement uses TRBV14 and TRBJ1-2; possible D gene TRBD1, 5 bases. Germline CDR1 SGHDN, CDR2 FVKESK. This CDR3 has 16 amino acids. Trimming removed 3 bases from V and 8 bases from J, with 22 bases in between. DNA for the CDR3: TGTGCCAGCAGCCATACATGGCAGGGTGATGCGGGAGGCTACACCTTC. This sequence encodes CASSHTWQGDAGGYTF.

There are many counts of this clonotype. J is TRBJ1-5 and V is TRBV11-2, with D unclear. Germline CDR1 SGHAT, CDR2 FQNNGV. The V end was cut by 4 bases, the J end by 6 bases, with 13 bases between. The CDR3 contains 14 residues. The CDR3 protein is CASSSKPLGQPQHF. The CDR3 DNA is TGTGCCAGCAGCTCCAAACCCCTGGGTCAGCCCCAGCATTTT.

This clonotype was seen at least ten times. This chain links TRBV10-3 with TRBJ1-2, with D possibly matching TRBD1 (5 bases). The V gene lost 3 bases and the J gene lost 4 bases, with 12 bases spanning the gap. This CDR3 is 14 amino acids long. Germline CDR1 reads ENHRY; CDR2 reads SYGVKD. The CDR3 loop is CAISEKGPGYGYTF. The CDR3 DNA reads as TGTGCCATCAGTGAAAAGGGGCCAGGCTATGGCTACACCTTC.

This clonotype was detected only a few times. V gene TRBV4-2 combines with J gene TRBJ2-5, with D uncertain. This CDR3 is built from 15 residues. V was cut by 1 base and J by 2 bases, with 11 bases left in between. Germline lookup yields CDR1 LGHNA and CDR2 YNFKEQ. The CDR3 is CASSQVAAEQETQYF. The CDR3 nucleotides are TGTGCCAGCAGCCAAGTTGCAGCAGAGCAAGAGACCCAGTACTTC.

The V call is TRBV30, the J call TRBJ2-7; TRBD2 is a possible D gene (5 bases). Trimming left V 2 bases short and J 3 bases short, with 17 bases between. The germline V gene encodes CDR1 GTSNPN and CDR2 SVGIG (reference sequence). The length of the CDR3 is 15 residues. The CDR3 DNA follows: TGTGCCTGGAGTTCTCGGCAGCGGCAGAGCTACGAGCAGTACTTC. Protein sequence: CAWSSRQRQSYEQYF.

The table lists this clonotype with a few counts. The chain links TRBV6-5 to TRBJ2-2; D is undetermined. The CDR3 spans 15 residues. Germline assignment: CDR1 MNHEY and CDR2 SVGAGI. V was trimmed by 2 bases and J by 0 bases, leaving 7 bases between them. For the CDR3, the DNA is TGTGCCAGCAGTTACGGGCACACGAACACCGGGGAGCTGTTTTTT. This gives the protein CASSYGHTNTGELFF.

The table lists this clonotype with many counts. The chain has TRBV6-1 and TRBJ2-4, with D maybe TRBD2 (5 bases). Trimming left V 5 bases short and J 0 bases short, with 14 bases between. The CDR3 extends over 16 amino acids. Germline V CDR1 and CDR2: MNHNS, SASEGT. The DNA of the CDR3 is TGTGCCAGCAGTTCCCCCAGCGGTGGAGCCAAAAACATTCAGTACTTC. Protein: CASSSPSGGAKNIQYF.

Ten or more counts support this clonotype. The chain has TRBV30 and TRBJ2-1; no definite D call. CDR3 length equals 13 residues. Per germline, CDR1 GTSNPN and CDR2 SVGIG (reference sequence). Between the trimmed V and J ends, which lost 1 base and 6 bases, there was a span of 10 bases. CDR3 protein: CAWSGKGFNEQFF. CDR3 coding DNA: TGTGCCTGGAGTGGAAAAGGGTTCAATGAGCAGTTCTTC.

This clonotype has a handful of counts. The V call is TRBV4-1, the J call TRBJ2-1, with unresolved D. Trimming pared 2 bases from V and 0 bases from J, leaving 23 bases between. Germline V gene sequence: CDR1 MGHRA, CDR2 YSYEKL. The CDR3 loop spans 20 amino acids. The CDR3 sequence is CASSQYLFLERRSSYNEQFF. The CDR3 nucleotides are TGCGCCAGCAGCCAATATCTCTTCCTAGAACGGAGATCCTCCTACAATGAGCAGTTCTTC.

This clonotype was detected only a few times. This chain links TRBV9 with TRBJ2-7; D is unclear. Germline values: CDR1 SGDLS, CDR2 YYNGEE. The V and J ends lost 0 bases and 2 bases respectively, with 12 bases between them. The CDR3 spans 15 residues. Here the CDR3 DNA reads TGTGCCAGCAGCGTAGAGGGCAGGCCCACCTACGAGCAGTACTTC. This translates into CASSVEGRPTYEQYF.

This clonotype was seen many times. This rearrangement joins TRBV27 to TRBJ2-5; perhaps TRBD1 as D (5 bases). Germline assignment: CDR1 MNHEY and CDR2 SMNVEV (reference sequence). V lost 6 bases and J lost 2, with 13 bases in between. The CDR3 has 14 amino acids. CDR3 residues: CASSIRQPQETQYF. As DNA, the CDR3 is TGTGCCAGCAGCATCAGACAGCCTCAAGAGACCCAGTACTTC.

This clonotype was detected only a few times. This sequence joins TRBV28 and TRBJ1-2; D ambiguous. Germline assignment: CDR1 MDHEN and CDR2 SYDVKM. There are 15 residues in the CDR3. V dropped 3 bases and J dropped 0 bases, with 11 bases sitting between them. CDR3 sequence reads: CASSLYPGTNYGYTF. In nucleotides, the CDR3 is TGTGCCAGCAGTTTGTACCCGGGCACTAACTATGGCTACACCTTC.

This clonotype was detected ten times or more. CDR3 sequence: CASSSFLEGSNTGELFF. In DNA, the CDR3 is TGTGCCAGCAGCTCCTTCTTGGAGGGGTCGAACACCGGGGAGCTGTTTTTT. The rearrangement links TRBV5-6 to TRBJ2-2, with D maybe TRBD2 (6 bases). CDR1 and CDR2 from the germline V gene are SGHDT and YYEEEE. CDR3 length: 17 amino acids. Trimming stripped 3 bases from V and 0 bases from J, with 15 bases between.

The rearrangement joins TRBV9 to TRBJ2-1; 7 positions match TRBD2. The CDR3 sequence is 15 residues long. Germline CDR1 SGDLS, CDR2 YYNGEE. The V and J ends lost 0 bases and 3 bases, in that order; junction bases with no gene match: 3. The CDR3 sequence: CASSVVAGDYNEQFF. CDR3 bases: TGTGCCAGCAGCGTAGTCGCGGGAGACTACAATGAGCAGTTCTTC. The whole variable domain, filled in from reference TRBV9 and TRBJ2-1, reads DSGVTQTPKHLITATGQRVTLRCSPRSGDLSVYWYQQSLDQGLQFLIQYYNGEERAKGNILERFSAQQFPDLHSELNLSSLELGDSALYFCASSVVAGDYNEQFFGPGTRLTVL.

V and J are TRBV30 and TRBJ2-1, with TRBD2 matching over 7 bases. Germline V gives CDR1 GTSNPN, CDR2 SVGIG (reference sequence). The CDR3 runs to 15 residues. J gave up 5 bases and V 7 bases, and 14 bases lay outside the gene matches. The CDR3 DNA is TGTGCCTCTTTTGGGGGGAGGGGAAAAAACAATGAGCAGTTCTTC. It translates to CASFGGRGKNNEQFF.

The chain joins TRBV5-1 to TRBJ2-1; a possible D gene is TRBD1 (5 bases). Germline V gives CDR1 SGHRS, CDR2 YFSETQ. V lost 1 base to trimming and J lost 6 bases, with 11 bases between them. This CDR3 comprises 14 residues. The CDR3 DNA reads as TGCGCCAGCAGCTTGTCAGGGTTTGGCAATGAGCAGTTCTTC. This translates into CASSLSGFGNEQFF.

This clonotype has only a few counts. V is TRBV4-1 and J is TRBJ2-7, with 12 bases matching TRBD2. The CDR3 runs to 18 residues. Germline trimming cut 0 bases from V and 2 bases from J; bases unmatched to any gene: 8. Germline V gene sequence: CDR1 MGHRA, CDR2 YSYEKL. The DNA for the CDR3 is TGCGCCAGCAGCCAAGACCCTAGCGGGAGGGCCGGAGCCTACGAGCAGTACTTC. Amino acid sequence: CASSQDPSGRAGAYEQYF.

This rearrangement joins TRBV15 to TRBJ1-1; maybe TRBD1 (6 bases). The CDR3 runs 15 residues. Trimming removed 5 bases from V and 3 bases from J, with 16 bases in between. Germline V gives CDR1 LNHNV, CDR2 YYDKDF (reference sequence). The CDR3 is CATSLLQGGDTEAFF. Here the CDR3 DNA reads TGTGCCACCAGCCTATTACAGGGTGGGGACACTGAAGCTTTCTTT.